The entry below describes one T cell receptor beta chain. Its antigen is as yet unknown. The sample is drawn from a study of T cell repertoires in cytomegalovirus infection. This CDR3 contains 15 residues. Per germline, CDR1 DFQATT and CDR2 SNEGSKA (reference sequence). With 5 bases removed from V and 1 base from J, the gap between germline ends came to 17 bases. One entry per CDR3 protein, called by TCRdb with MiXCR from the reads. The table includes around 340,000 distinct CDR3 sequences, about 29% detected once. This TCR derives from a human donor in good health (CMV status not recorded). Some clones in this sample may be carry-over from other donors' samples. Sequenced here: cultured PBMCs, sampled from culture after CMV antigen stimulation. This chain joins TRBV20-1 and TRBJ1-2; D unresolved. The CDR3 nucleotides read TGCAGTGCTCTAGAGTTCACGGACCTTAACTATGGCTACACCTTC. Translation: CSALEFTDLNYGYTF.